This TCR beta chain was retrieved from a study of blood T cell repertoires in COVID-19. Study at large: Specimens from acute and convalescent COVID-19 originated in the United States, Italy and Spain. Sources were T cells, B-cell-depleted T cells, or PBMCs; the material itself was cDNA or gDNA.

In the original workflow: Reference gene primer amplification gave nucleated cell count estimates. Assay: immunoSEQ multiplex PCR; the TCRdb copy retains only in-frame clones and omits some. The V and J calls and clone size were taken over from that table, and D and trimming were inferred from the DNA. The sample has about 400,000 clones, approximately 90% seen once; the top ten hold over 4%. Germline V gene sequence: CDR1 SNHLY, CDR2 FYNNEI. Trimming left V 1 base short and J 6 bases short, with 9 bases between. CDR3 length: 13 residues. This chain links TRBV2 with TRBJ1-2; D not resolved. The sequence derives from a young woman with acute or convalescent COVID-19. Sequenced material: peripheral blood. The CDR3 DNA is TGTGCCAGCAGTGAAGGCAGAATTCATGGCTACACCTTC. This encodes CASSEGRIHGYTF.